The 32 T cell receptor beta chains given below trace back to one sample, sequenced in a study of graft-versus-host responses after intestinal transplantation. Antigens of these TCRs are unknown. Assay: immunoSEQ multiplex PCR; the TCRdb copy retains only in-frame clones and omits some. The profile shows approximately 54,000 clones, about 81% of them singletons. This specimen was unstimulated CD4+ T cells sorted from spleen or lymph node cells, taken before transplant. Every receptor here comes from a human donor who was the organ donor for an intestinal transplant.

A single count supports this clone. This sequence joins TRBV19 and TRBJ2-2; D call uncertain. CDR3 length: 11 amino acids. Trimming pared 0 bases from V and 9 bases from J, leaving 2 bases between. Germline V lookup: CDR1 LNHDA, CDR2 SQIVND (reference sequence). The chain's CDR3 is CASSIDWELFF. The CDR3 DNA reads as TGTGCCAGTAGTATAGATTGGGAGCTGTTTTTT. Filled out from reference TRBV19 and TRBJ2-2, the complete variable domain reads DGGITQSPKYLFRKEGQNVTLSCEQNLNHDAMYWYRQDPGQGLRLIYYSQIVNDFQKGDIAEGYSVSREKKESFPLTVTSAQKNPTAFYLCASSIDWELFFGEGSRLTVL.

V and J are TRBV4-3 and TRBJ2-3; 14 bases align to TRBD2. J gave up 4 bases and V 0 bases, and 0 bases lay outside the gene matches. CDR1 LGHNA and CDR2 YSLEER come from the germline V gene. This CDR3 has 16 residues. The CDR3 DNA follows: TGCGCCAGCAGCCAAGAGACTAGCGGGGGGGCAGATACGCAGTATTTT. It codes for CASSQETSGGADTQYF.

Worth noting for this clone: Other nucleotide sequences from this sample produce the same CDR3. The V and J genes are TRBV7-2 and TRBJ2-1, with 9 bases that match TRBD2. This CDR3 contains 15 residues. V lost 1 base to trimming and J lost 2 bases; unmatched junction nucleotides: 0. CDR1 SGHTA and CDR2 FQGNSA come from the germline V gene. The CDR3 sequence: CASSLERGAYNEQFF. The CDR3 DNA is TGTGCCAGCAGCTTAGAGCGGGGGGCCTACAATGAGCAGTTCTTC.

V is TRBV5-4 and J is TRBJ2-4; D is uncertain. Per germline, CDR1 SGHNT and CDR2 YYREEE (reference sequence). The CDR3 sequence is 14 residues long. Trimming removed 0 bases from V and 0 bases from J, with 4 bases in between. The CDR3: CASSLGVAKNIQYF. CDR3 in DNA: TGTGCCAGCAGCTTGGGGGTAGCCAAAAACATTCAGTACTTC.

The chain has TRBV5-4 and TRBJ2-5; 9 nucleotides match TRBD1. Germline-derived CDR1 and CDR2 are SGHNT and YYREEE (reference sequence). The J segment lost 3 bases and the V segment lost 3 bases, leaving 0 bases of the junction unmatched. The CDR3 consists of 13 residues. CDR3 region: CASSWTGEETQYF. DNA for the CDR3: TGTGCCAGCAGCTGGACAGGGGAAGAGACCCAGTACTTC.

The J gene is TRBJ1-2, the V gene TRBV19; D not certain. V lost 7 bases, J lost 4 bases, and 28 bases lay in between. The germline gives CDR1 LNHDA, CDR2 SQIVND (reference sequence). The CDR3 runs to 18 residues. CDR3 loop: CASNTRERRVRATYGYTF. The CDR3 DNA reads TGTGCCAGTAACACCAGAGAACGGCGGGTCCGTGCAACCTATGGCTACACCTTC.

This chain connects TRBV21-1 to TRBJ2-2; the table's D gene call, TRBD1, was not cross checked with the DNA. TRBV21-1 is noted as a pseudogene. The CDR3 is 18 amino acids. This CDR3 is CASSCTSLGTANTGELFF. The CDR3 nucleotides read TGTGCCAGCAGTTGTACTTCGTTGGGGACAGCGAACACCGGGGAGCTGTTTTTT.

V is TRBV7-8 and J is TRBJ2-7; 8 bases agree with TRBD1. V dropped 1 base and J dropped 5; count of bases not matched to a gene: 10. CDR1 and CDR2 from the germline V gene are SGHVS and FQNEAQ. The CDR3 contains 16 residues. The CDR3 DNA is TGTGCCAGCAGCTTAGAGTCAGGGGGCGGCTTCCACGAGCAGTACTTC. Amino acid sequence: CASSLESGGGFHEQYF.

The CDR3 spells CASSLAQGVKTNYGYTF. Here the CDR3 DNA reads TGCGCCAGCAGCTTGGCTCAGGGGGTAAAAACCAACTATGGCTACACCTTC. This sequence joins TRBV5-1 and TRBJ1-2, with 7 bases lining up with TRBD1. This CDR3 is 17 amino acids long. The germline V gene has CDR1 SGHRS and CDR2 YFSETQ. V lost 0 bases and J lost 2; bases outside the gene matches: 10.

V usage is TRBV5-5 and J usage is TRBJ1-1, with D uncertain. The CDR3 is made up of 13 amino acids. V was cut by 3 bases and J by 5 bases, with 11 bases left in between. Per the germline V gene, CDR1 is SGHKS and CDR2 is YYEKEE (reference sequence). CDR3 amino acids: CASSYQQWTEAFF. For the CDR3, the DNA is TGTGCCAGCAGCTACCAACAATGGACTGAAGCTTTCTTT.

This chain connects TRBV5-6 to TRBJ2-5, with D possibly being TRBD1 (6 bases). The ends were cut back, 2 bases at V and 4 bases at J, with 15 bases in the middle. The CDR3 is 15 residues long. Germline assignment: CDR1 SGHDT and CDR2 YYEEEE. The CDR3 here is CASSFRDRLRETQYF. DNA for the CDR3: TGTGCCAGCAGCTTCCGAGACAGGCTGCGAGAGACCCAGTACTTC.

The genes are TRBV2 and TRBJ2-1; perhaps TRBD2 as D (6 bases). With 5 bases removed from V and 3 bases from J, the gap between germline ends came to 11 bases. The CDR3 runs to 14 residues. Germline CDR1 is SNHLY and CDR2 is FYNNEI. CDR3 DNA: TGTGCCAGCAGTCAGGAGGGCCTCTACAATGAGCAGTTCTTC. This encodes CASSQEGLYNEQFF.

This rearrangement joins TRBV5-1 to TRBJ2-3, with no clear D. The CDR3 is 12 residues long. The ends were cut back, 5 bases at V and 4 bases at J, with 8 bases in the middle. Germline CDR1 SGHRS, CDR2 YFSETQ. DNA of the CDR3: TGCGCCAGCAGAGTTCAGTCAGATACGCAGTATTTT. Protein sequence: CASRVQSDTQYF. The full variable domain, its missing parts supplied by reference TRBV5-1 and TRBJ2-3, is KAGVTQTPRYLIKTRGQQVTLSCSPISGHRSVSWYQQTPGQGLQFLFEYFSETQRNKGNFPGRFSGRQFSNSRSEMNVSTLELGDSALYLCASRVQSDTQYFGPGTRLTVL.

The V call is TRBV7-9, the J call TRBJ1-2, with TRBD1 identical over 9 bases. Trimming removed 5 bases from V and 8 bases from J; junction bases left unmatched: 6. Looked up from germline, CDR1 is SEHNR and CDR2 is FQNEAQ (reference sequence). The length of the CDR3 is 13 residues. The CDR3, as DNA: TGTGCCAGCAGCGGGGACAGGGAAAAAGGCTACACCTTC. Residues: CASSGDREKGYTF.

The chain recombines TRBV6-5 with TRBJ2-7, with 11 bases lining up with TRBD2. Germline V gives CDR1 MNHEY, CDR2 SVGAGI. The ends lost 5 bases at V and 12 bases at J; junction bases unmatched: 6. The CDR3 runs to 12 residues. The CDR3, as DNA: TGTGCCAGCAGTGACATTAGCGGGAGGGGGTACTTC. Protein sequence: CASSDISGRGYF.

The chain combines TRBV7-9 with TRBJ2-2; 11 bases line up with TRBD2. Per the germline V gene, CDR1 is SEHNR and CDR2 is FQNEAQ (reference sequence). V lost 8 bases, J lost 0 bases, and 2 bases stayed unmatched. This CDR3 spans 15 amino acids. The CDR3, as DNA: TGTGCCAGCGGGACTAGCGGAACGAACACCGGGGAGCTGTTTTTT. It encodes CASGTSGTNTGELFF.

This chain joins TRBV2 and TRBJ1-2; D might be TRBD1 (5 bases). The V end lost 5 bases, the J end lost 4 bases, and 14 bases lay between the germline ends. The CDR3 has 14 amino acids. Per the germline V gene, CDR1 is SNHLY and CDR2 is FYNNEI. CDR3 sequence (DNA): TGTGCCAGCAGTATCCAGGGATCTCGCTATGGCTACACCTTC. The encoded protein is CASSIQGSRYGYTF.

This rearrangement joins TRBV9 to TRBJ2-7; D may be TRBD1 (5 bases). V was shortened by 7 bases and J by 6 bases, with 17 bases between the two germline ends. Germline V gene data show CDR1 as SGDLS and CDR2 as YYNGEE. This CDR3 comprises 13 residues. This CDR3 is CASSLNPGREQYF. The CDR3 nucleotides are TGTGCCAGCTCTTTAAACCCAGGGCGCGAGCAGTACTTC.

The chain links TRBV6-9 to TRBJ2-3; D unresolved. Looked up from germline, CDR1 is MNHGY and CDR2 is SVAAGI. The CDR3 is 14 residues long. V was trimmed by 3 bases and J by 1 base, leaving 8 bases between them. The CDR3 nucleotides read TGTGCCAGCAGTTACGGGCCGCGCACAGATACGCAGTATTTT. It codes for CASSYGPRTDTQYF.

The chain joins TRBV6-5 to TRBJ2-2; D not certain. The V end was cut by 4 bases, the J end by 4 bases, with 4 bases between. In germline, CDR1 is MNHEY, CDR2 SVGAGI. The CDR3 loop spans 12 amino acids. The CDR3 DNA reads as TGTGCCAGCAGTTGGGCCACCGGGGAGCTGTTTTTT. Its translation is CASSWATGELFF.

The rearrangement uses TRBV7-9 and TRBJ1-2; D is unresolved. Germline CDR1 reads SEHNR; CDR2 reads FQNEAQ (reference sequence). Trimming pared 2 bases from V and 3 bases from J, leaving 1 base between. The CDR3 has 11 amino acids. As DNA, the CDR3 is TGTGCCAGCAGCTTACACTATGGCTACACCTTC. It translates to CASSLHYGYTF.

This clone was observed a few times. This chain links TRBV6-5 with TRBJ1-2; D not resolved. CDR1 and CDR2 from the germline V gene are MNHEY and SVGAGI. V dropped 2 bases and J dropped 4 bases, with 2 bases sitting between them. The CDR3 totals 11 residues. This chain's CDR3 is CASSYGYGYTF. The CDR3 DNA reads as TGTGCCAGCAGTTACGGCTATGGCTACACCTTC.

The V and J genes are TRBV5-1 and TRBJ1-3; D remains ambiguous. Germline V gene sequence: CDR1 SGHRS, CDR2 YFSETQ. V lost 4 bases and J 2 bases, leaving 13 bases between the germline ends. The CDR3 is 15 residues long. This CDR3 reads CASSRSGEPGNTIYF. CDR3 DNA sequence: TGCGCCAGCAGCCGCTCAGGAGAACCTGGAAACACCATATATTTT.

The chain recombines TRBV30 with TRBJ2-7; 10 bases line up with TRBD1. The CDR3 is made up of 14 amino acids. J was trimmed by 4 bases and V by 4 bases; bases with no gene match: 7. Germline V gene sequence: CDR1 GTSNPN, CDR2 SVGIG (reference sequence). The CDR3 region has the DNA TGTGCCTGGAATAGACAGGGGGCTTTTTACGAGCAGTACTTC. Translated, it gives CAWNRQGAFYEQYF.

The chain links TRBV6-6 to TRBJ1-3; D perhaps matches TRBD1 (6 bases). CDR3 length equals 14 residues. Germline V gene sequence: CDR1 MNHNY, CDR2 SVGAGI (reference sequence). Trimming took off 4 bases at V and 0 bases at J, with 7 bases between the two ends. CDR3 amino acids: CASSWTDSGNTIYF. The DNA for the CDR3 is TGTGCCAGCAGTTGGACAGACTCTGGAAACACCATATATTTT.

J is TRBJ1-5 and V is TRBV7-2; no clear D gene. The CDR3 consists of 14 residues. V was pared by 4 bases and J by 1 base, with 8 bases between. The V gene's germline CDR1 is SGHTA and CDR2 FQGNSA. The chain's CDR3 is CASSSTWSNQPQHF. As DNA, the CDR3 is TGTGCCAGCAGCTCGACATGGAGCAATCAGCCCCAGCATTTT.

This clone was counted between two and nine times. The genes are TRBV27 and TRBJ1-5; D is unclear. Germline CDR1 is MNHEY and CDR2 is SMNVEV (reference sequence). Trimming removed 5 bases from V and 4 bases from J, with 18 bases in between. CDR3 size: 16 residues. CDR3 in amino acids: CASSPIDGGTNQPQHF. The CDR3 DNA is TGTGCCAGCAGTCCCATTGACGGAGGTACAAATCAGCCCCAGCATTTT.

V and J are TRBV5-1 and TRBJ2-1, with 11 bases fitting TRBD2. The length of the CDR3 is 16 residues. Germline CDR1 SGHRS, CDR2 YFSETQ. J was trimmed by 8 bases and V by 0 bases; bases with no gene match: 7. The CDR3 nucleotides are TGCGCCAGCAGCTTGGAAGCTCTAGCGGGGGGAGATGAGCAGTTCTTC. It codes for CASSLEALAGGDEQFF.

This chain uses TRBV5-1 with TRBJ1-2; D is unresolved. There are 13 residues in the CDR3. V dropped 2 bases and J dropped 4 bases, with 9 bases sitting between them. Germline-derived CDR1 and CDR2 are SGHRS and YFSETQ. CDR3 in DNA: TGCGCCAGCAGCTTATATAGGAGCTATGGCTACACCTTC. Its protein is CASSLYRSYGYTF.

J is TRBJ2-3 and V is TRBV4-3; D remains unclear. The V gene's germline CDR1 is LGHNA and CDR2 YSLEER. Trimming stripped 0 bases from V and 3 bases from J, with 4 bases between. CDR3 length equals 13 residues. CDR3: CASSQDGTDTQYF. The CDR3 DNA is TGCGCCAGCAGCCAAGATGGGACAGATACGCAGTATTTT.

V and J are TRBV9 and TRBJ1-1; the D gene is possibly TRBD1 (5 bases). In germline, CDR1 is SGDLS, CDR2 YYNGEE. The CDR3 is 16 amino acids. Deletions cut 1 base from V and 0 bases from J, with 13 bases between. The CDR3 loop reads CASSVSGGQLNTEAFF. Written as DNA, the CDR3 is TGTGCCAGCAGCGTAAGTGGGGGTCAGCTGAACACTGAAGCTTTCTTT.

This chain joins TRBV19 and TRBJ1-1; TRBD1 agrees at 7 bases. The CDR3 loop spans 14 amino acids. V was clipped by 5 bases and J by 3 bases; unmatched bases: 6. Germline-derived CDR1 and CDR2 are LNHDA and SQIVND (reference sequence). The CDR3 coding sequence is TGTGCCAGTAGTCTGACAGGGCCCGACACTGAAGCTTTCTTT. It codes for CASSLTGPDTEAFF. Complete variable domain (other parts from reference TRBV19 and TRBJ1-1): DGGITQSPKYLFRKEGQNVTLSCEQNLNHDAMYWYRQDPGQGLRLIYYSQIVNDFQKGDIAEGYSVSREKKESFPLTVTSAQKNPTAFYLCASSLTGPDTEAFFGQGTRLTVV.